These 10 T cell receptor beta chains share one sample of origin, sequenced in a study of low-dose radiotherapy and immunotherapy resistance in tumors. The time point is: before trial treatment. Both TCRalpha and TCRbeta chains were reverse transcribed with V-gene-specific primers. Over approximately 19 PCR cycles, TCRs were amplified from a constant-region primer and V-primer adapter. TCRdb re-called the reads through MiXCR, storing one row per CDR3 protein. The sample comprises more than 85,000 distinct CDR3 sequences, 9% to 9.5% of which are singletons, and under 1.1% rests with the top ten. The sequencing here drew on PBMCs, taken before treatment. The receptors come from a male donor with prostate cancer.

This clonotype has a count of ten or more. The V and J genes are TRBV29-1 and TRBJ2-2; 8 bases are a match to TRBD1. The CDR3 sequence is 13 residues long. The V gene end was trimmed by 4 bases and the J gene end by 3 bases; junction bases not matched to a gene: 1. Germline CDR1 and CDR2: SQVTM and ANQGSEA. CDR3 amino acids: CSVVRGHTGELFF. The DNA of the CDR3 is TGCAGCGTTGTCAGGGGGCACACCGGGGAGCTGTTTTTT.

Many counts were recorded for this clonotype. The J gene is TRBJ2-2, the V gene TRBV3-1; perhaps TRBD2 as D (6 bases). Germline CDR1 LGHDT, CDR2 YNNKEL (reference sequence). This CDR3 spans 13 amino acids. Trimming pared 4 bases from V and 7 bases from J, leaving 10 bases between. CDR3 residues: CASSRGGYGELFF. The CDR3 DNA is TGTGCCAGCAGCCGCGGAGGGTACGGGGAGCTGTTTTTT.

This clonotype turned up a few times. The J gene is TRBJ2-7, the V gene TRBV6-5, with 12 bases lining up with TRBD1. CDR3 length: 15 amino acids. With 6 bases clipped from V and 5 bases from J, the junction kept 8 bases outside the gene matches. Looked up from germline, CDR1 is MNHEY and CDR2 is SVGAGI. The CDR3 coding sequence is TGTGCCAGCAGAAGGTCGGGACAGGGGGCCCACGAGCAGTACTTC. Its protein product is CASRRSGQGAHEQYF.

This clonotype has ten or more counts. CDR3 DNA: TGTGCCAGTAGTTACCGACAGGGGACGAATGAGCAGTTCTTC. Translation: CASSYRQGTNEQFF. The chain uses TRBV19 and TRBJ2-1; TRBD1 aligns across 8 bases. This CDR3 region has 14 residues. Germline CDR1 reads LNHDA; CDR2 reads SQIVND (reference sequence). V dropped 5 bases and J dropped 7; count of bases not matched to a gene: 7.

This clonotype came up many times. The rearrangement joins TRBV6-5 to TRBJ2-2, with 9 nucleotides matching TRBD2. V lost 5 bases, J lost 1 base, and 5 bases stayed unmatched. The CDR3 has 16 amino acids. Per the germline V gene, CDR1 is MNHEY and CDR2 is SVGAGI. The CDR3 sequence is CASSTPTSGNTGELFF. The DNA for the CDR3 is TGTGCCAGCAGTACACCGACTAGCGGGAACACCGGGGAGCTGTTTTTT.

This clonotype appeared many times. The chain links TRBV30 to TRBJ1-5; the match to TRBD1 covers 8 bases. CDR1 is GTSNPN, CDR2 SVGIG, per germline (reference sequence). The CDR3 has 15 amino acids. V shed 3 bases, J shed 2 bases, and the junction held 6 bases outside the gene matches. The CDR3 region has the DNA TGTGCCTGGAGCGGACAGGGACAGGGCAATCAGCCCCAGCATTTT. Its protein is CAWSGQGQGNQPQHF. Full variable domain (missing parts from reference TRBV30 and TRBJ1-5): SQTIHQWPATLVQPVGSPLSLECTVEGTSNPNLYWYRQAAGRGLQLLFYSVGIGQISSEVPQNLSASRPQDRQFILSSKKLLLSDSGFYLCAWSGQGQGNQPQHFGDGTRLSIL.

This clonotype has at least ten counts. This chain links TRBV29-1 with TRBJ2-3; unclear D gene. In germline, CDR1 is SQVTM, CDR2 ANQGSEA. The CDR3 covers 12 residues. Between the trimmed V and J ends, which lost 4 bases and 5 bases, there was a span of 10 bases. The CDR3 DNA is TGCAGCGTTGGACAAACCGGAGATACGCAGTATTTT. This gives the protein CSVGQTGDTQYF.

This clonotype was recorded at least ten times. This chain uses TRBV10-3 with TRBJ2-1, with D perhaps TRBD2 (5 bases). Germline loops: CDR1 ENHRY, CDR2 SYGVKD. Trimming left V 7 bases short and J 7 bases short, with 14 bases between. CDR3 size: 13 residues. CDR3 residues: CAITPGKENEQFF. The CDR3 DNA reads TGTGCCATCACCCCCGGGAAAGAGAATGAGCAGTTCTTC.

Many counts were recorded for this clonotype. J is TRBJ1-1 and V is TRBV12-3 or TRBV12-4, with TRBD1 as a possible D gene (5 bases). The CDR3 covers 15 residues. The V end lost 6 bases, the J end lost 4 bases, and 18 bases lay between the germline ends. Here the CDR3 DNA reads TGTGCCAGCAGCCCACCCGGGGGAGGAGGCACTGAAGCTTTCTTT. Amino acids: CASSPPGGGGTEAFF.

The chain recombines TRBV11-1 with TRBJ2-1, with D maybe TRBD2 (5 bases). In germline, CDR1 is SGHAT, CDR2 FQDESV (reference sequence). V was trimmed by 3 bases and J by 0 bases, leaving 9 bases between them. The CDR3 consists of 15 residues. CDR3 residues: CASSFSENSYNEQFF. The CDR3 nucleotides are TGTGCCAGCAGCTTTAGCGAGAACTCCTACAATGAGCAGTTCTTC.